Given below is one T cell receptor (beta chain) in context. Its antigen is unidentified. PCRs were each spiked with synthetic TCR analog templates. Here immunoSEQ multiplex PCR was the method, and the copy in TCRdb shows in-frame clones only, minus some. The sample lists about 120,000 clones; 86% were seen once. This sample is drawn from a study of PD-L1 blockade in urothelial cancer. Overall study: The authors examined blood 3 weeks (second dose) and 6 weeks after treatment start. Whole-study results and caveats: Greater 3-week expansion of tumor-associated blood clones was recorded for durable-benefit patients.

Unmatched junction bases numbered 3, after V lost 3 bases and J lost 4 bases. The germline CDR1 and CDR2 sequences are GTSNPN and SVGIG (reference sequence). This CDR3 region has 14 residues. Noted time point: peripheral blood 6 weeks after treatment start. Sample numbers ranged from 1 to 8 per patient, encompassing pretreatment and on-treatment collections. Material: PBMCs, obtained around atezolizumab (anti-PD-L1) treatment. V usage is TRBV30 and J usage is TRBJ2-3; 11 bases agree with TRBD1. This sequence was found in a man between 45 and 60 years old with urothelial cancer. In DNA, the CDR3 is TGTGCCTGGAGCACGGGACAGGGGGCAGATACGCAGTATTTT. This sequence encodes CAWSTGQGADTQYF.